Presented here are 24 T cell receptor beta chains from one specimen sequenced in a study of early T cells in non-severe SARS-CoV-2 infection (dated by TCRdb to about 2021). Library preparation used 5' RACE. Sequencing used a NextSeq 500. In TCRdb, the public reads were trimmed at Q25 with fastp and aligned with MiXCR, with productive beta chains retained. Entries are consolidated by CDR3 protein sequence, retaining the most common genes and DNA. This sample gives approximately 69,000 distinct CDR3 sequences in total; more than 9.5% of them show up just once. The leading ten clones occupy 5.5% to 6% of the sample. The specimen was whole blood, collected at baseline. These receptors were obtained from an adult who was a healthcare worker with PCR-confirmed SARS-CoV-2 infection or an uninfected control (not recorded which).

The chain is built from TRBV6-1 and TRBJ1-1, with D maybe TRBD1 (5 bases). The CDR3 contains 10 residues. Germline V gene lookup returns CDR1 MNHNS and CDR2 SASEGT. The ends were cut back, 6 bases at V and 7 bases at J, with 6 bases in the middle. CDR3 sequence (DNA): TGTGCCAGCAGGACAGTTGAAGCTTTCTTT. Protein sequence: CASRTVEAFF.

This clonotype appeared many times. The chain uses TRBV6-5 and TRBJ2-1, with a possible D match to TRBD2 (5 bases). The CDR3 runs 13 residues. The V gene lost 8 bases and the J gene lost 4 bases, with 12 bases spanning the gap. Germline values: CDR1 MNHEY, CDR2 SVGAGI. This chain's CDR3 is CASRRAVYNEQFF. The CDR3 DNA follows: TGTGCCAGCCGGCGGGCAGTTTACAATGAGCAGTTCTTC.

The chain is built from TRBV9 and TRBJ1-3; D possibly corresponds to TRBD1 (5 bases). V lost 0 bases and J lost 0, with 7 bases in between. CDR3 length: 15 residues. Germline V gene data show CDR1 as SGDLS and CDR2 as YYNGEE. The CDR3 sequence is CASSVGTFSGNTIYF. The CDR3 DNA sequence: TGTGCCAGCAGCGTAGGGACATTCTCTGGAAACACCATATATTTT.

This clonotype was recorded many times. The chain combines TRBV5-4 with TRBJ1-1, with D possibly matching TRBD1 (5 bases). The germline CDR1 and CDR2 sequences are SGHNT and YYREEE (reference sequence). There are 15 residues in the CDR3. Trimming stripped 4 bases from V and 0 bases from J, with 13 bases between. As DNA, the CDR3 is TGTGCCAGCAGCAGGGACGGGAACATGAACACTGAAGCTTTCTTT. Its translation: CASSRDGNMNTEAFF.

V gene TRBV11-1 combines with J gene TRBJ2-1; a possible D gene is TRBD1 (5 bases). The CDR3 consists of 11 residues. V was pared by 4 bases and J by 9 bases, with 7 bases between. Germline CDR1 reads SGHAT; CDR2 reads FQDESV (reference sequence). Here the CDR3 reads CASSSGIEQFF. In DNA form, the CDR3 reads TGTGCCAGCAGCTCAGGGATTGAGCAGTTCTTC.

This clonotype was picked up many times. This chain uses TRBV29-1 with TRBJ2-1; D is unclear. Germline values: CDR1 SQVTM, CDR2 ANQGSEA. Trimming shortened V by 4 bases and J by 9 bases, and 7 bases separated the two germline ends. The CDR3 sequence is 10 residues long. As DNA, the CDR3 is TGCAGCGTTGCCGGAGCTGAGCAGTTCTTC. It codes for CSVAGAEQFF.

The chain uses TRBV27 and TRBJ2-7, with 7 bases lining up with TRBD1. This CDR3 has 13 amino acids. V was pared by 5 bases and J by 12 bases, with 13 bases of the junction left unmatched. Germline CDR1 is MNHEY and CDR2 is SMNVEV (reference sequence). CDR3: CASSPRDSVIRYF. The CDR3 DNA sequence: TGTGCCAGCAGTCCCCGGGACAGTGTTATTCGGTACTTC.

This clonotype was seen many times. The J gene is TRBJ2-1, the V gene TRBV7-3, with 7 bases aligning to TRBD2. The CDR3 sequence is 15 residues long. Germline loops: CDR1 SGHTA, CDR2 FQGTGA. The J segment lost 4 bases and the V segment lost 5 bases, leaving 8 bases of the junction unmatched. The DNA for the CDR3 is TGTGCCAGCAGCCGCTCCTTAGCGGGTTACAATGAGCAGTTCTTC. Encoded protein: CASSRSLAGYNEQFF. The complete variable domain, with remaining parts taken from reference TRBV7-3 and TRBJ2-1, reads GAGVSQTPSNKVTEKGKYVELRCDPISGHTALYWYRQSLGQGPEFLIYFQGTGAADDSGLPNDRFFAVRPEGSVSTLKIQRTERGDSAVYLCASSRSLAGYNEQFFGPGTRLTVL.

This clonotype was found a few times. The chain links TRBV7-9 to TRBJ2-3; the D call may be TRBD1 or TRBD2 (5 bases each). Germline V gives CDR1 SEHNR, CDR2 FQNEAQ (reference sequence). Trimming removed 0 bases from V and 4 bases from J, with 8 bases in between. CDR3 length equals 14 residues. The CDR3 here is CASSLAWGPDTQYF. The CDR3 DNA sequence: TGTGCCAGCAGCTTAGCCTGGGGACCAGATACGCAGTATTTT.

A few counts support this clonotype. V usage is TRBV18 and J usage is TRBJ2-7, with 8 bases that match TRBD2. This CDR3 comprises 16 residues. Per germline, CDR1 KGHSH and CDR2 LQKENI. The ends lost 5 bases at V and 4 bases at J; junction bases unmatched: 13. Here the CDR3 DNA reads TGTGCCAGCTCAACCTTTAGCGGGACCGGGAAATACGAGCAGTACTTC. It specifies CASSTFSGTGKYEQYF.

This clonotype was counted between two and nine times. The chain joins TRBV21-1 to TRBJ1-1; the table's D call TRBD1 went unverified against the DNA. TRBV21-1 is classified as a pseudogene. The CDR3 contains 11 residues. CDR3 region: CATRQGLPAFF. For the CDR3, the DNA is TGTGCCACCAGACAGGGTTTGCCAGCTTTCTTT.

This clonotype was counted at least ten times. The V and J genes are TRBV29-1 and TRBJ2-3; D is perhaps TRBD1 (7 bases). Germline values: CDR1 SQVTM, CDR2 ANQGSEA. This CDR3 comprises 15 residues. Trimming removed 3 bases at V and 1 base at J, with 14 bases between. The CDR3 sequence: CSVDDRASGTDTQYF. The CDR3 nucleotides are TGCAGCGTTGACGACAGGGCTAGCGGCACAGATACGCAGTATTTT.

This sequence joins TRBV18 and TRBJ1-4; D unclear. The CDR3 covers 15 residues. Germline V lookup: CDR1 KGHSH, CDR2 LQKENI. V was clipped by 0 bases and J by 3 bases, with 8 bases between them. The DNA for the CDR3 is TGTGCCAGCTCACCACCGGTACTGTCTAATGAAAAACTGTTTTTT. Translated, it gives CASSPPVLSNEKLFF.

J is TRBJ2-7 and V is TRBV11-1, with a weak D call TRBD1 (6 bases). V shed 3 bases and J shed 1 base, with 13 bases lying between them. Per germline, CDR1 SGHAT and CDR2 FQDESV (reference sequence). The CDR3 spans 15 residues. The CDR3 is CASSFLPGASYEQYF. The CDR3 DNA reads as TGTGCCAGCAGCTTTCTCCCAGGGGCTTCCTACGAGCAGTACTTC.

CDR3 nucleotides: TGTGCCAGTAAAGACCGCACAGATACGCAGTATTTT. Its protein is CASKDRTDTQYF. The chain is built from TRBV7-9 and TRBJ2-3; unclear D gene. Per the germline V gene, CDR1 is SEHNR and CDR2 is FQNEAQ (reference sequence). V lost 9 bases, J lost 1 base, and 8 bases lay in between. The CDR3 spans 12 residues.

The genes are TRBV12-3 or TRBV12-4 and TRBJ2-3; no reliable D call. The CDR3 runs 15 residues. Trimming removed 6 bases from V and 2 bases from J, with 15 bases in between. This chain's CDR3 is CASRTGLGDTDTQYF. CDR3 nucleotide sequence: TGTGCCAGCAGGACGGGCTTAGGCGACACAGATACGCAGTATTTT.

CDR3 nucleotides: TGCAGCGTTGAGCAGGGGGGAGGGAGCTCCTACAATGAGCAGTTCTTC. Amino acids: CSVEQGGGSSYNEQFF. The V and J genes are TRBV29-1 and TRBJ2-1, with D possibly called TRBD1 or TRBD2 (7 bases each). This CDR3 has 16 amino acids. In germline, CDR1 is SQVTM, CDR2 ANQGSEA. V was cut by 3 bases and J by 0 bases, with 15 bases left in between.

CDR3 in amino acids: CAISAQGTRGNTIYF. CDR3 DNA: TGTGCCATCAGTGCACAAGGGACGAGAGGAAACACCATATATTTT. The chain carries TRBV10-3 and TRBJ1-3; D is perhaps TRBD1 (5 bases). Deletions cut 4 bases from V and 4 bases from J, with 14 bases between. Per germline, CDR1 ENHRY and CDR2 SYGVKD. The CDR3 length is 15 residues.

This clonotype was detected only a few times. V and J are TRBV29-1 and TRBJ1-3, with TRBD1 matching over 8 bases. The V gene's germline CDR1 is SQVTM and CDR2 ANQGSEA. With 4 bases clipped from V and 6 bases from J, the junction kept 2 bases outside the gene matches. CDR3 length equals 12 residues. CDR3 nucleotide sequence: TGCAGCGTTGGGGACAGGAAAAACACCATATATTTT. Amino acid sequence: CSVGDRKNTIYF.

This chain uses TRBV5-1 with TRBJ2-2, with 7 positions matching TRBD1. V was pared by 0 bases and J by 5 bases, with 10 bases of the junction left unmatched. The CDR3 length is 17 residues. CDR1 and CDR2 (germline): SGHRS, YFSETQ. The DNA of the CDR3 is TGCGCCAGCAGCTTGGCCGTGGACAGGCGTTGGACCGGGGAGCTGTTTTTT. Protein: CASSLAVDRRWTGELFF. The entire variable domain, with the rest obtained from reference TRBV5-1 and TRBJ2-2, is as follows: KAGVTQTPRYLIKTRGQQVTLSCSPISGHRSVSWYQQTPGQGLQFLFEYFSETQRNKGNFPGRFSGRQFSNSRSEMNVSTLELGDSALYLCASSLAVDRRWTGELFFGEGSRLTVL.

This clonotype was counted a few times. The V call is TRBV9, the J call TRBJ2-4, with unresolved D. Germline V gives CDR1 SGDLS, CDR2 YYNGEE. This CDR3 contains 13 residues. Trimming took off 3 bases at V and 6 bases at J, with 10 bases between the two ends. Here the CDR3 DNA reads TGTGCCAGCAGCGAAGGCCCCGGAAACATTCAGTACTTC. It yields the protein CASSEGPGNIQYF. Full variable domain (missing parts from reference TRBV9 and TRBJ2-4): DSGVTQTPKHLITATGQRVTLRCSPRSGDLSVYWYQQSLDQGLQFLIQYYNGEERAKGNILERFSAQQFPDLHSELNLSSLELGDSALYFCASSEGPGNIQYFGAGTRLSVL.

This clonotype was seen repeatedly, ten times or more. V gene TRBV5-1 combines with J gene TRBJ1-2; TRBD1 is a possible D gene (6 bases). Trimming shortened V by 1 base and J by 4 bases, and 11 bases separated the two germline ends. This CDR3 comprises 14 residues. The germline V gene encodes CDR1 SGHRS and CDR2 YFSETQ. The CDR3 bases are TGCGCCAGCAGCTTGACCACAGGGAGCTATGGCTACACCTTC. Translated, it gives CASSLTTGSYGYTF.

The V call is TRBV12-3 or TRBV12-4, the J call TRBJ2-2, with TRBD2 identical over 9 bases. The CDR3 is 15 residues long. J gave up 4 bases and V 6 bases, and 6 bases lay outside the gene matches. CDR3: CASRGSGGVTGELFF. DNA for the CDR3: TGTGCCAGCAGGGGTAGCGGGGGTGTCACCGGGGAGCTGTTTTTT.

A few counts support this clonotype. The chain couples TRBV5-4 to TRBJ2-2; no firm D call. Per the germline V gene, CDR1 is SGHNT and CDR2 is YYREEE (reference sequence). V lost 0 bases and J lost 6, with 6 bases in between. The CDR3 length is 13 residues. CDR3 loop: CASSLDIPGELFF. CDR3 in DNA: TGTGCCAGCAGCTTGGACATCCCCGGGGAGCTGTTTTTT.